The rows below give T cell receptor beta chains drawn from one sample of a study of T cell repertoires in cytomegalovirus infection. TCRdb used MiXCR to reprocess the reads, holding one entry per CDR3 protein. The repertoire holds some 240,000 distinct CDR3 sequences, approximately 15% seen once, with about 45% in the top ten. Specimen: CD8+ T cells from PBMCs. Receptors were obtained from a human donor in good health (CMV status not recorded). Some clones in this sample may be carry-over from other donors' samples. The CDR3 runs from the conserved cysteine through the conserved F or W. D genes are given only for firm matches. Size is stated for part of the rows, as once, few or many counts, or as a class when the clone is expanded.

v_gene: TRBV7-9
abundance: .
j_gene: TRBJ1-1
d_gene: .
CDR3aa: CASSFYGGRRTEAFF
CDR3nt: TGTGCCAGCAGCTTCTACGGGGGGCGGAGAACTGAAGCTTTCTTT

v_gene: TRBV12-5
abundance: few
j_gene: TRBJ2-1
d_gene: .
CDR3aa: CASGLLYRQLPGEQFF
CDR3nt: TGTGCTAGTGGTTTGTTATATCGGCAGCTTCCTGGGGAGCAGTTCTTC

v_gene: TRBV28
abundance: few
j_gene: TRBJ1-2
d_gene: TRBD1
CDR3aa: CASSEDRVTFYGYTF
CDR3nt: TGTGCCAGCAGTGAGGACAGGGTGACCTTCTATGGCTACACCTTC

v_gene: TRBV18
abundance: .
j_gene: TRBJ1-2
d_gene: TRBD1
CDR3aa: CASAGTGGESSGYTF
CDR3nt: TGTGCCAGCGCTGGGACAGGGGGCGAATCTAGTGGCTACACCTTC

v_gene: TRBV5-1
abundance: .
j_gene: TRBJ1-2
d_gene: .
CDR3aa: CASSLNSGANYGYTF
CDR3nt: TGCGCCAGCAGCTTAAACAGCGGAGCTAACTATGGCTACACCTTC

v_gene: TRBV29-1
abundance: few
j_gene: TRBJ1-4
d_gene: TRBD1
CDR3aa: CSAWDSEKLFF
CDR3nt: TGCAGCGCGTGGGACAGTGAAAAACTGTTTTTT

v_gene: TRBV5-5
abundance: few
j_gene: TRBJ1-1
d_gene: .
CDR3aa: CASRIGTERGAFF
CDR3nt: TGTGCCAGCAGGATCGGGACGGAACGAGGAGCTTTCTTT

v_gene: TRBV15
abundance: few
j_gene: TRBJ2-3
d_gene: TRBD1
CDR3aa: CATSQGGQGTDTQYF
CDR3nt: TGTGCCACCAGCCAGGGTGGACAGGGCACAGATACGCAGTATTTT

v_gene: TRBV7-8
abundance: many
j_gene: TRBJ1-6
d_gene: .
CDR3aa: CASSSTLFNSPLHF
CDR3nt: TGTGCCAGCAGCTCTACTCTGTTTAATTCACCCCTCCACTTT

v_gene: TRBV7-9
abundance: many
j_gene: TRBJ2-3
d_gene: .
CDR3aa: CASSPTWGSTDTQYF
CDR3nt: TGTGCCAGCAGCCCGACGTGGGGCAGCACAGATACGCAGTATTTT

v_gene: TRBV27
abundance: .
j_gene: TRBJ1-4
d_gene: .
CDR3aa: CASSPPGAAGNEKLFF
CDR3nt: TGTGCCAGCAGCCCCCCGGGTGCAGCCGGCAATGAAAAACTGTTTTTT

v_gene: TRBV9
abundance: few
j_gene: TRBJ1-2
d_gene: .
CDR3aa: CASSVEDTGPYGYTF
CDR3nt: TGTGCCAGCAGCGTAGAGGACACAGGGCCTTATGGCTACACCTTC

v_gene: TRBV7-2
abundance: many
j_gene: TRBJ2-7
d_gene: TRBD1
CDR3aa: CASSWDRVREQYF
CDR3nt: TGTGCCAGCAGCTGGGACAGGGTGAGGGAGCAGTACTTC

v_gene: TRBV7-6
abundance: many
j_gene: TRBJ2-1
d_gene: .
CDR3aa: CASSLAGYEGDNEQFF
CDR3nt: TGTGCCAGCAGCTTGGCCGGGTATGAAGGCGACAATGAGCAGTTCTTC

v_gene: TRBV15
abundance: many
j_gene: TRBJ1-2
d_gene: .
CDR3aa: CATSSDDTYGYTF
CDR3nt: TGTGCCACCAGCTCAGACGACACCTATGGCTACACCTTC

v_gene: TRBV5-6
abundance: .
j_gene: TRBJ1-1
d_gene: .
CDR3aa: CASSLASIEAFF
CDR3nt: TGTGCCAGCAGCTTGGCGAGTATAGAAGCTTTCTTT

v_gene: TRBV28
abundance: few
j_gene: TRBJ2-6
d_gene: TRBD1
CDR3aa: CASSLRDRGLAGANVLTF
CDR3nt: TGTGCCAGCAGTTTACGGGACAGGGGGCTGGCTGGGGCCAACGTCCTGACTTTC

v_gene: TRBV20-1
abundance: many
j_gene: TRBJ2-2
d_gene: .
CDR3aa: CSAISGDTGELFF
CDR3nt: TGCAGTGCTATTTCGGGAGACACCGGGGAGCTGTTTTTT

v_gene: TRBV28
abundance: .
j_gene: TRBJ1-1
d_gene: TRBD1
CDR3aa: CASSFHGTGYRSNTEAFF
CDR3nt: TGTGCCAGCAGTTTCCACGGGACAGGGTATAGATCGAACACTGAAGCTTTCTTT

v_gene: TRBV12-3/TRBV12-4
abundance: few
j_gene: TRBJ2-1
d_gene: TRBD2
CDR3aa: CASSLELAGANEQFF
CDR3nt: TGTGCCAGCAGTTTAGAACTAGCGGGGGCTAATGAGCAGTTCTTC

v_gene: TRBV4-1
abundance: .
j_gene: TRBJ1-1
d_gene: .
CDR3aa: CASSQEPGLNTEAFF
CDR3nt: TGCGCCAGCAGCCAAGAGCCGGGACTGAACACTGAAGCTTTCTTT

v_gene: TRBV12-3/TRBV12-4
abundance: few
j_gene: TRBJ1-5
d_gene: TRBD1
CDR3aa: CASSLTGGGRSNQPQHF
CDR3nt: TGTGCCAGCAGTTTGACTGGAGGGGGCAGGAGCAATCAGCCCCAGCATTTT

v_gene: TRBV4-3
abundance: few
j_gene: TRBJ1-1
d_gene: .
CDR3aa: CASSQVQRNTEAFF
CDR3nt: TGCGCCAGCAGCCAAGTGCAAAGGAACACTGAAGCTTTCTTT

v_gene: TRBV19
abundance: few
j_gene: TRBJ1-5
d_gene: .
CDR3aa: CASSIRSGLATNQPQHF
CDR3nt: TGTGCCAGTAGTATACGATCCGGTTTGGCTACCAATCAGCCCCAGCATTTT

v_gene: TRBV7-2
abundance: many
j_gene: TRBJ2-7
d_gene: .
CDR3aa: CASSLVSYEQYF
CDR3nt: TGTGCCAGCAGCCTCGTCTCCTACGAGCAGTACTTC

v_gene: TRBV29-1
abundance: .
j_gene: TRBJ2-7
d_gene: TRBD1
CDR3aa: CSAASDRGGYEQYF
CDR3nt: TGCAGCGCAGCAAGTGACAGGGGGGGGTACGAGCAGTACTTC